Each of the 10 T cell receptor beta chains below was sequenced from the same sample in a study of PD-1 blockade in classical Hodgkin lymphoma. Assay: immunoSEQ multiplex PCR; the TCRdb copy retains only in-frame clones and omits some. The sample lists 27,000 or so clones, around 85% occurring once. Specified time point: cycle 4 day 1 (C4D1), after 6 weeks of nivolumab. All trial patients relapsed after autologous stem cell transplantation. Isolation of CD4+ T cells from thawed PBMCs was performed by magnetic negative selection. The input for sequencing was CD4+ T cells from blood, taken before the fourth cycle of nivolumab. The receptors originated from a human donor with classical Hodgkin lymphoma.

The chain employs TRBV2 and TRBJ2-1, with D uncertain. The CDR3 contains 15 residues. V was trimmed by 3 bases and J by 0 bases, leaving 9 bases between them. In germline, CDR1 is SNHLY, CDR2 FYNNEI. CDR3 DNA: TGTGCCAGCAGTGAGGATAGGAGCTCCTACAATGAGCAGTTCTTC. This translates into CASSEDRSSYNEQFF.

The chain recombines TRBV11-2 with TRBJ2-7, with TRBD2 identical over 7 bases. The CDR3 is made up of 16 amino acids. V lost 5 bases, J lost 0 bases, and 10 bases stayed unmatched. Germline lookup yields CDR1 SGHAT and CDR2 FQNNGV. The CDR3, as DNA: TGTGCCAGCAGCCCGACAACTAGCGTAATCTCCTACGAGCAGTACTTC. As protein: CASSPTTSVISYEQYF.

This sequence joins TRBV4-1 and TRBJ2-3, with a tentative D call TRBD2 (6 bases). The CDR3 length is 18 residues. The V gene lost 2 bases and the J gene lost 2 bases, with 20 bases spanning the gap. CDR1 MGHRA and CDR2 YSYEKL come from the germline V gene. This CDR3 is CASSQPGRRGRYTDTQYF. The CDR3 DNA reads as TGCGCCAGCAGCCAACCTGGGAGGAGGGGACGGTACACAGATACGCAGTATTTT.

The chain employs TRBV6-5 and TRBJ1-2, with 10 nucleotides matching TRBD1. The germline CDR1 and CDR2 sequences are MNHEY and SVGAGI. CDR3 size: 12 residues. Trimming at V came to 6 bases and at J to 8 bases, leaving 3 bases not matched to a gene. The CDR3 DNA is TGTGCCAGCAGACCGGGACAGGGGGGCTACACCTTC. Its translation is CASRPGQGGYTF.

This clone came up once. The CDR3 DNA reads TGTGCCAGCAGCCACGACCACCCGACAGGGCGCAGCTCTGGAAACACCATATATTTT. Its translation is CASSHDHPTGRSSGNTIYF. The chain has TRBV11-2 and TRBJ1-3, with TRBD1 identical over 7 bases. Germline V gene lookup returns CDR1 SGHAT and CDR2 FQNNGV. The ends lost 5 bases at V and 0 bases at J; junction bases unmatched: 16. This CDR3 has 19 amino acids.

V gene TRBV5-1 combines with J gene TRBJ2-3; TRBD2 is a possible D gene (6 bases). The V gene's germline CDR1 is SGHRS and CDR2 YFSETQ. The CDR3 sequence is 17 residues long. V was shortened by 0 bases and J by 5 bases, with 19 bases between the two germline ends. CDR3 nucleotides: TGCGCCAGCAGCTTGGTTGGGCGGGATTGGGTAGGAGATACGCAGTATTTT. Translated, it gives CASSLVGRDWVGDTQYF.

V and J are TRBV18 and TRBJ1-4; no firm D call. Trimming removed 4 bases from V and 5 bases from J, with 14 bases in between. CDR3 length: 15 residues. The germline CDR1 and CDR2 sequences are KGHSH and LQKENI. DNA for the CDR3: TGTGCCAGCTCACTCGCGGGCGGAGGCAATGAAAAACTGTTTTTT. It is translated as CASSLAGGGNEKLFF.

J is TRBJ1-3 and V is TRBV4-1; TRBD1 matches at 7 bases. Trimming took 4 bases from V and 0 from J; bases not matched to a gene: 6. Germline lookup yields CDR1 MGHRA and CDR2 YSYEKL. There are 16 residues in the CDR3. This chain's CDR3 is CASSLQTGNSGNTIYF. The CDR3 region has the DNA TGCGCCAGCAGCCTGCAGACAGGGAACTCTGGAAACACCATATATTTT.

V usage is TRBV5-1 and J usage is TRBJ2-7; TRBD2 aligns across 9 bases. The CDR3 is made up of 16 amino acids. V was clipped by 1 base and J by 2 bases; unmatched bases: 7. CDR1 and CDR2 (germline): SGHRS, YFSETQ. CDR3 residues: CASSLPATSGTYEQYF. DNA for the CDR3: TGCGCCAGCAGCTTGCCCGCGACTAGCGGTACCTACGAGCAGTACTTC.

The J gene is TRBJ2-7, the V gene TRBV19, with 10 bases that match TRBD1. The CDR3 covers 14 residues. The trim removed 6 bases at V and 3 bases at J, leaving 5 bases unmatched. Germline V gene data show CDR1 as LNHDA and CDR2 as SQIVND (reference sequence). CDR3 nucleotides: TGTGCCAGTAGACGACAGGGGGCGAACTACGAGCAGTACTTC. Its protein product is CASRRQGANYEQYF.